These 11 T cell receptor beta chains were sequenced from one sample in a study of T cells in Graves' hyperthyroidism and ophthalmopathy. RNA transcripts were the template for amplifying TCR beta CDR3 regions. HTBI primers were used for first-round RT-PCR of the TCR CDR3. One entry per CDR3 protein results from TCRdb running MiXCR on the multiplex PCR reads. The sample holds about 360,000 distinct CDR3 sequences, approximately 19% seen once. Sequencing was carried out using blood. Every receptor here comes from a woman under 30 with Graves' hyperthyroidism.

V usage is TRBV7-3 and J usage is TRBJ2-2, with a tentative D call TRBD2 (7 bases). The CDR3 contains 16 residues. V lost 5 bases to trimming and J lost 6 bases, with 19 bases between them. Germline V gives CDR1 SGHTA, CDR2 FQGTGA. The CDR3 coding sequence is TGTGCCAGCAGCCCACCTTTCTCGGGGGGCGCCGGGGAGCTGTTTTTT. It translates to CASSPPFSGGAGELFF.

There are many counts of this clonotype. The chain uses TRBV7-8 and TRBJ2-5, with D unresolved. Germline values: CDR1 SGHVS, CDR2 FQNEAQ. V shed 3 bases and J shed 3 bases, with 14 bases lying between them. CDR3 size: 15 residues. CDR3 residues: CASSFTLMGKETQYF. The CDR3 nucleotides are TGTGCCAGCAGCTTCACCCTGATGGGGAAAGAGACCCAGTACTTC.

This clonotype was recorded many times. The rearrangement uses TRBV28 and TRBJ1-2, with D possibly being TRBD1 (6 bases). Germline lookup yields CDR1 MDHEN and CDR2 SYDVKM. The CDR3 contains 13 residues. V dropped 3 bases and J dropped 6 bases, with 11 bases sitting between them. CDR3 sequence (DNA): TGTGCCAGCAGTTTTTGGGACAAGAATGGCTACACCTTC. This encodes CASSFWDKNGYTF.

This clonotype was recorded many times. This sequence joins TRBV6-5 and TRBJ2-2; D is unclear. Germline V lookup: CDR1 MNHEY, CDR2 SVGAGI. The CDR3 consists of 14 residues. Deletions cut 7 bases from V and 6 bases from J, with 15 bases between. CDR3 bases: TGTGCCAGCACGTCGGGCTTTGGGGCCGGGGAGCTGTTTTTT. Its protein product is CASTSGFGAGELFF.

This clonotype appeared many times. The rearrangement uses TRBV20-1 and TRBJ2-7; 10 bases align to TRBD1. J lost 5 bases, V lost 6 bases, and 4 bases had no gene match. The length of the CDR3 is 12 residues. Germline CDR1 reads DFQATT; CDR2 reads SNEGSKA (reference sequence). The CDR3 loop is CSAGDRGNEQYF. In nucleotides, the CDR3 is TGCAGTGCGGGGGACAGGGGCAACGAGCAGTACTTC.

For this clonotype: A junction boundary mismatches the germline segment, possibly from a read error. J is TRBJ1-1 and V is TRBV5-1; D is unclear. Looked up from germline, CDR1 is SGHRS and CDR2 is YFSETQ. This CDR3 comprises 13 residues. The CDR3 nucleotides read TGCGCCAGCAGCTTCATAGTGAACACTGATGCTTTCTTT. Translated: CASSFIVNTDAFF. The full variable domain, with the rest looked up from reference TRBV5-1 and TRBJ1-1, is KAGVTQTPRYLIKTRGQQVTLSCSPISGHRSVSWYQQTPGQGLQFLFEYFSETQRNKGNFPGRFSGRQFSNSRSEMNVSTLELGDSALYLCASSFIVNTDAFFGQGTRLTVV.

Ten or more counts support this clonotype. V usage is TRBV7-2 and J usage is TRBJ2-7; 11 nucleotides align to TRBD2. The CDR3 is 15 residues long. CDR1 and CDR2 from the germline V gene are SGHTA and FQGNSA. Trimming at V came to 5 bases and at J to 0 bases, leaving 3 bases not matched to a gene. CDR3 amino acids: CASSELAGVSYEQYF. The CDR3 coding sequence is TGTGCCAGCAGCGAACTAGCGGGGGTCTCCTACGAGCAGTACTTC.

This sequence joins TRBV6-1 and TRBJ1-2; TRBD1 is a possible D gene (5 bases). The V and J ends lost 7 bases and 1 base respectively, with 13 bases between them. This CDR3 comprises 14 residues. CDR1 MNHNS and CDR2 SASEGT come from the germline V gene. The CDR3 nucleotides are TGTGCCAGCACCCAGGGACGGAATAACTATGGCTACACCTTC. Its translation is CASTQGRNNYGYTF.

As regards this clonotype: Being one base from a much bigger clone, this may be a read error. Since the CDR3 does not end with the conserved phenylalanine or tryptophan, this likely comes from a read error. J is TRBJ2-2 and V is TRBV20-1; no clear D. V was pared by 4 bases and J by 0 bases, with 9 bases between. This CDR3 is 14 amino acids long. From germline, CDR1 is DFQATT and CDR2 SNEGSKA (reference sequence). CDR3 in amino acids: CSANEPANTGELFL. The CDR3 bases are TGCAGTGCTAACGAGCCCGCGAACACCGGGGAGCTGTTTTTG.

CDR3 in amino acids: CATSDWTVGNTGELFF. The CDR3 DNA sequence: TGTGCCACCAGTGATTGGACAGTCGGGAACACCGGGGAGCTGTTTTTT. The gene calls are TRBV24-1 and TRBJ2-2; TRBD1 might be the D (6 bases). This CDR3 has 16 residues. CDR1 and CDR2 from the germline V gene are KGHDR and SFDVKD. Trimming removed 2 bases from V and 1 base from J, with 10 bases in between.

Comments on this clonotype: Given a much more abundant clone one base away, this may be a read error. This sequence joins TRBV20-1 and TRBJ1-1, with unresolved D. Germline CDR1 is DFQATT and CDR2 is SNEGSKA (reference sequence). The CDR3 is made up of 13 amino acids. CDR3 sequence reads: CSAREEVNTEACF. As DNA, the CDR3 is TGCAGTGCTAGAGAAGAGGTGAACACTGAAGCTTGCTTT.